The entry below gives a single T cell receptor (beta chain) sequence along with its context. This clonotype has a single count. Its antigen is still unknown. A much larger clone differs by one base, so this may be a read error. This entry is derived from a study of regulatory T cells in long-lasting Graves disease (dated by TCRdb to the early 2020s). For the wider study: Persistent Graves' disease meant more than 5 years of antithyroid drug treatment with TSH receptor autoantibodies that stayed positive. On average, persistent Graves' disease patients in the clinical cohort had been on antithyroid drugs for around ten years. TCR sequencing covered roughly 13 persistent and approximately 20 newly diagnosed Graves' disease patients, 33 samples in total. The study took place in China and was registered as a clinical trial. Persistent Graves' disease patients were compared with newly diagnosed Graves' disease patients by peripheral blood TCR sequencing and RNA sequencing. Broad study findings and their caveats: Persistent patients shared more public clonotypes among themselves (around 3,000) than newly diagnosed patients did (nearly 1,000). Peripheral blood alone was examined, since thyroid tissue, which constituted the primary lesion, could not be accessed. Only the TCR beta chain was sequenced and analyzed. The authors acknowledged the small sample size as a limitation that may reduce accuracy. Compared with newly diagnosed patients, persistent Graves' disease patients had lower TCR Shannon entropy and fewer highly expanded clones, which suggests clonal expansion.

Library method: multiplex PCR. The reads were generated on an Illumina HiSeq 4000. iRepertoire HTBI primers and Arm-PCR amplification of CDR3 regions were used to construct TCR beta libraries. Gel purification was performed on PCR products prior to sequencing. The original pipeline was this. A total of roughly 65 TRBV and about 13 TRBJ segments were identified across samples and were used for gene usage analysis of CDR3 amino acid clonotypes. COPE and FqMerger were used to merge filtered high-quality paired reads into contigs. BLAST was used to align contigs to IMGT TRBV, TRBD and TRBJ reference genes, and CDR3 was defined according to IMGT. Highly expanded clones were defined as clonotypes with a frequency above 0.1%. Shannon entropy served as the measure of repertoire diversity, while the Gini coefficient captured V-J evenness. Public clonotypes were defined as clonotypes shared by more than one individual. The public reads were reanalyzed by TCRdb: fastp trimming at Q25, MiXCR alignment, in-frame beta chains only. Each CDR3 protein gets just one entry, which takes the most common genes and DNA from the rows behind it. It is TCRdb's table, rather than the study itself, that gives the V and J calls and clone size. For this sample the table gives about 470,000 distinct CDR3 sequences, of which about 22% were detected only once. The top ten hold about 7% of the sample.

Sample time point, as interpreted from the label and publication: persistent/refractory GD, antithyroid drugs over 5 years with positive TRAb. RNA was extracted from PBMCs in TRIzol for both TCR sequencing and RNA sequencing. Graves' disease was diagnosed according to American Thyroid Association guidelines. Patients were recruited from an endocrinology department in Xi'an, China. From each patient, around 9.3 milliliters of peripheral blood was collected into an EDTA anticoagulant tube. PBMCs were isolated by Ficoll Paque Plus density gradient separation without further T cell sorting. An Agilent 2100 Bioanalyzer and agarose gel were used to assess RNA quality, and a NanoDrop 2000 was used to measure RNA concentration. The sequencing here drew on peripheral blood mononuclear cells (PBMCs), taken when the disease was refractory, from a patient treated with antithyroid drugs. The sequence was obtained from a female donor with Graves disease.

The DNA reads as follows: TGTGCCAGCAGCCAGAAGCGGAGGGGGACCCAGTACTTC. The resulting protein is CASSQKRRGTQYF. The V and J genes are TRBV7-9 and TRBJ2-5, with TRBD2 as a weak D call on 6 bases. CDR1 SEHNR and CDR2 FQNEAQ are derived from the germline V gene (reference sequence). Cut back by 5 bases and 7 bases, the V and J ends lie 14 bases apart. The CDR3 contains 13 residues, cysteine and phenylalanine counted. The entry retains the CDR3 DNA only, 39 bases that are in frame from base 1. The variable domain in full, with residues beyond the CDR3 obtained from the reference TRBV7-9 and TRBJ2-5 genes, is DTGVSQNPRHKITKRGQNVTFRCDPISEHNRLYWYRQTLGQGPEFLTYFQNEAQLEKSRLLSDRFSAERPKGSFSTLEIQRTEQGDSAMYLCASSQKRRGTQYFGPGTRLLVL.